This is a list of T cell receptor beta chains from one sample in a study of breast tumors, draining lymph nodes, adjacent tissues. TCRdb ran MiXCR on the multiplex PCR reads and lists one entry per CDR3 protein. The data contain 180,000 or so distinct CDR3 sequences, roughly 35% of them singletons. Material for sequencing was axillary lymph node tissue. These receptors were taken from a female donor with breast cancer. Some clones in this sample may be carry-over from other donors' samples. The CDR3 runs from the conserved cysteine through the conserved F or W. The order of the fields is CDR3 DNA, CDR3 protein, V gene, clone size, J gene, D gene. D genes are given only for firm matches. The size field is filled for only some rows; it gives once, few, many or a size class.

TGCAGTGCTAGAGATTTTCCTCAGAACGGGCAGTACTTC | CSARDFPQNGQYF | TRBV20-1 | many | TRBJ2-7 | -
TGTGCCAGCAGCTTGGACCCCACCCCTGCTGAAGCTTTCTTT | CASSLDPTPAEAFF | TRBV5-6 | - | TRBJ1-1 | -
TGTGCCACCAGTGATCCCAAGGAAGGCGACTATGGCTACACCTTC | CATSDPKEGDYGYTF | TRBV24-1 | many | TRBJ1-2 | -
TGTGCCACCACCACGGATCCCGGACGGAATGCCTACGAGCAGTACTTC | CATTTDPGRNAYEQYF | TRBV24-1 | - | TRBJ2-7 | -
TGTGCCAGCAGTTTGAGGACAGCCTCAGAGACCCAGTACTTC | CASSLRTASETQYF | TRBV12-3/TRBV12-4 | many | TRBJ2-5 | -
TGTGCCAGCAGGTGGCGGGAGGGGTACAATGAGCAGTTCTTC | CASRWREGYNEQFF | TRBV27 | few | TRBJ2-1 | TRBD2
TGTGCCAGCAGCCGGACTAGCGGGGGAACCCTCTACAATGAGCAGTTCTTC | CASSRTSGGTLYNEQFF | TRBV9 | - | TRBJ2-1 | TRBD2
TGTGCCACGAACGGAGGGATTGAGCAGTTCTTC | CATNGGIEQFF | TRBV28 | many | TRBJ2-1 | -
TGTGCCAGCAGCTTTTCCACAGCCCCAACTAATGAAAAACTGTTTTTT | CASSFSTAPTNEKLFF | TRBV5-5 | many | TRBJ1-4 | -
TGTGCCAGCAGCCAATCTGCCGAGGTTGGTGGCTACACCTTC | CASSQSAEVGGYTF | TRBV16 | - | TRBJ1-2 | -
TGCAGTGCCCAGGTCGTCGGGGCATCAGCACAGACTACGCAGTATTTT | CSAQVVGASAQTTQYF | TRBV20-1 | many | TRBJ2-3 | -
TGCGCCAGCAGCCAGGATGGGGCGTATGGAGGGTACACCATATATTTT | CASSQDGAYGGYTIYF | TRBV5-1 | - | TRBJ1-3 | -
TGCGCCAGCAGTGACCAGATAAGGGAGGGCGAGCAGTACTTC | CASSDQIREGEQYF | TRBV10-2 | - | TRBJ2-7 | TRBD2
TGTGCCATCCAGTGGGGGTTCTATGGCTACACCTTC | CAIQWGFYGYTF | TRBV6-1 | many | TRBJ1-2 | -
TGTGCCAGCAGTACACGGTATAGTGGCACAGATACGCAGTATTTT | CASSTRYSGTDTQYF | TRBV9 | - | TRBJ2-3 | -
TGTGCCAGCAGTGTACAGGGCCACGAGCAGTACTTC | CASSVQGHEQYF | TRBV2 | - | TRBJ2-7 | -
TGTGCCAGCTCAGCGGGACAGTCCTACGAGCAGTACTTC | CASSAGQSYEQYF | TRBV18 | many | TRBJ2-7 | -
TGTGCCAGCAGCCCCCAGTTGGGCAACTCTGGAAACACCATATATTTT | CASSPQLGNSGNTIYF | TRBV11-2 | many | TRBJ1-3 | -
TGTGCCAGCAGCCAGACTAGGGGACTTTTCCAAGGCTACACCTTC | CASSQTRGLFQGYTF | TRBV11-2 | - | TRBJ1-2 | -
- | CASSVGRGENTEAFFGNTIYF | TRBV9 | - | TRBJ1-3 | -
TGTGCCAGCGGGGGGGAGGGGTGGGCTGAGCAGTTCTTC | CASGGEGWAEQFF | TRBV9 | many | TRBJ2-1 | TRBD2
TGTGCCAGCTCACCAGGGGCAGGAACCCGCTACGAGCAGTACTTC | CASSPGAGTRYEQYF | TRBV18 | many | TRBJ2-7 | -
TGCAGTGCTAGCGCACAGGGGGATTCCTACGAGCAGTACTTC | CSASAQGDSYEQYF | TRBV20-1 | many | TRBJ2-7 | TRBD1
TGTGCCAGCAGTCACTCGCAGGGCTCGGAGACCCAGTACTTC | CASSHSQGSETQYF | TRBV6-2/TRBV6-3 | - | TRBJ2-5 | -
TGTGCCAGCATCGACATGGCGAGGTCCTACAATGAGCAGTTCTTC | CASIDMARSYNEQFF | TRBV11-2 | many | TRBJ2-1 | -
TGTGCCAGCAGCTTAGGGACAGGCGGAGAGCAGTACTTC | CASSLGTGGEQYF | TRBV11-3 | many | TRBJ2-7 | TRBD1